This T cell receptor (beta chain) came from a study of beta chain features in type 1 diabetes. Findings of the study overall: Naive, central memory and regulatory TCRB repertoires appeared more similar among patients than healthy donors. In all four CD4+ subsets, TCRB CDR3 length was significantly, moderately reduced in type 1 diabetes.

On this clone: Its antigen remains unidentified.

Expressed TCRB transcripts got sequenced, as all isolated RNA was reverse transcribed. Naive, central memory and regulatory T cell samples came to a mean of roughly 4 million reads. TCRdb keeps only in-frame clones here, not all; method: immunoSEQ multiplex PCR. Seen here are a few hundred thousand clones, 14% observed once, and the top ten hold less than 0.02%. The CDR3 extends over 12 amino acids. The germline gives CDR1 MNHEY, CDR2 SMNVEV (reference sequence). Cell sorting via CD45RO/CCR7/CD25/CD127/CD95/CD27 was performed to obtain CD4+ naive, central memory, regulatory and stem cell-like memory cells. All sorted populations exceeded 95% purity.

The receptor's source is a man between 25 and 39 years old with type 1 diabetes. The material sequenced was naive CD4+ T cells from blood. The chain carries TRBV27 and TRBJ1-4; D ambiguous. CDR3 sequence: CAAGLANEKLFF. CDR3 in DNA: TGTGCGGCGGGGTTGGCTAATGAAAAACTGTTTTTT.